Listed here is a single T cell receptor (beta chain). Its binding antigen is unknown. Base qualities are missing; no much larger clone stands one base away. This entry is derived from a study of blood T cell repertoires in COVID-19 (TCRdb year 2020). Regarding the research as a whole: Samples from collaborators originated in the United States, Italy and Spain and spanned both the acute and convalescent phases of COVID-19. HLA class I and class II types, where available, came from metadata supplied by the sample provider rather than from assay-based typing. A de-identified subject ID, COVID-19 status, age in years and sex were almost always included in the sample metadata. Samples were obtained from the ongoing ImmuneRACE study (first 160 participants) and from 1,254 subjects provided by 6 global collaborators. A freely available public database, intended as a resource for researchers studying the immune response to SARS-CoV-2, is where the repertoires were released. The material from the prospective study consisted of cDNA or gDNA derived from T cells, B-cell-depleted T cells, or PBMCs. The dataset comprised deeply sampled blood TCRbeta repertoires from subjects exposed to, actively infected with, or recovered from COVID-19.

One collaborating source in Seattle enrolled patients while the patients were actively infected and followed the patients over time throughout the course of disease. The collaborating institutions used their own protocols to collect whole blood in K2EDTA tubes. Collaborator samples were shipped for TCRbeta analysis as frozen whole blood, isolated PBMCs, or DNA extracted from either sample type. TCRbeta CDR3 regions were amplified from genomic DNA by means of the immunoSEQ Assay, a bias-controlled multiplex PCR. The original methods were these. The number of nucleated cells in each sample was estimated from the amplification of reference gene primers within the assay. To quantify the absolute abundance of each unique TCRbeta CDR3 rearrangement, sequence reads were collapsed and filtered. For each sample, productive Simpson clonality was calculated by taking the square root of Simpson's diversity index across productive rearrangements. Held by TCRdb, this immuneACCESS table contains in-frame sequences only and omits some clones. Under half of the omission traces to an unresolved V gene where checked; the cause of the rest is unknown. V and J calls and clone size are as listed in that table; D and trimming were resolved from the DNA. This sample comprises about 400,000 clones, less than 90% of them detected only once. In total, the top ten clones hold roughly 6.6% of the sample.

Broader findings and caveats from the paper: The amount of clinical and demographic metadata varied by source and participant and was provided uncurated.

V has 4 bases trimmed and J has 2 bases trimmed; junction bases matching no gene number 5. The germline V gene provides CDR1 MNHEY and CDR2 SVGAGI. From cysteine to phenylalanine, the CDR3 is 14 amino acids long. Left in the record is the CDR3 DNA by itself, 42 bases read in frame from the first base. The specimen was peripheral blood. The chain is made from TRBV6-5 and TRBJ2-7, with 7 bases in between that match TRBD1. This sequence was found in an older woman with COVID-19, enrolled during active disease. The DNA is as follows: TGTGCCAGCAGTTCGCTGGGACAGACCTACGAGCAGTACTTC. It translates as CASSSLGQTYEQYF.